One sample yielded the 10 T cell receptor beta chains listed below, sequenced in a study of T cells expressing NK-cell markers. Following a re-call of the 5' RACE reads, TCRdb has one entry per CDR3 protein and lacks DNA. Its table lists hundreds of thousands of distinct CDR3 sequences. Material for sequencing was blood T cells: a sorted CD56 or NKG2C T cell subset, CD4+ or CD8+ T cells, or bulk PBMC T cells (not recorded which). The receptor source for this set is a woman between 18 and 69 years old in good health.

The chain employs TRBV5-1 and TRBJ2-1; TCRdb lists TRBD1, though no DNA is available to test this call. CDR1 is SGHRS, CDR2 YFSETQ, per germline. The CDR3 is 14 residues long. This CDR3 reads CASSLWTGMNEQFF.

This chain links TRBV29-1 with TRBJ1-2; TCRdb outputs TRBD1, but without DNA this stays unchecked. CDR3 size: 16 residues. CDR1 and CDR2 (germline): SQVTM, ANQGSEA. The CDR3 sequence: CSVEARDRGRTNGYTF.

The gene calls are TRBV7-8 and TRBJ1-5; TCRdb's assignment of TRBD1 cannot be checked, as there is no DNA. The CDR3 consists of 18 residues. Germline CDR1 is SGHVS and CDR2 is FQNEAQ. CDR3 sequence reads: CASSLLDTRSYSNQPQHF.

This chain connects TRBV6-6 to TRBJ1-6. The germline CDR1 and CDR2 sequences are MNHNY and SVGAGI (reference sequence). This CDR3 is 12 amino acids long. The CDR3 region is CASSSPNSPLHF.

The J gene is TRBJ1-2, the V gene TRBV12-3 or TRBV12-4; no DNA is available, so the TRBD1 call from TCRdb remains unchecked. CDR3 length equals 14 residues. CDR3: CASSFGTENYGYTF.

Here the CDR3 reads CASTQILNQPQHF. The rearrangement links TRBV6-6 to TRBJ1-5. Germline CDR1 reads MNHNY; CDR2 reads SVGAGI (reference sequence). The CDR3 runs 13 residues.

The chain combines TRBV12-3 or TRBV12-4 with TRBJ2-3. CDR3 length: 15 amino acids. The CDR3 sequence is CASSFRQAMTDTQYF.

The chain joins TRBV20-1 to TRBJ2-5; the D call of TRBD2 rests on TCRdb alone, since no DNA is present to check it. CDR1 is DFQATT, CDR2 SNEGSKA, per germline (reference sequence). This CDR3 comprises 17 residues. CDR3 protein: CSARGVRLAGPRETQYF.

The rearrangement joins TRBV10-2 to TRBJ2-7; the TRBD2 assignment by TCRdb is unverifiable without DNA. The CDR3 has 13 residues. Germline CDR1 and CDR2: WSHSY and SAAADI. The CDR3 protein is CASKLAGAYEQYF.

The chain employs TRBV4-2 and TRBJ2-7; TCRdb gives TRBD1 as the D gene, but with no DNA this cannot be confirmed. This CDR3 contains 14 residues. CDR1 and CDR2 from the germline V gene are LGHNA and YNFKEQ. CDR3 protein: CASSHTGQGYEQYF.